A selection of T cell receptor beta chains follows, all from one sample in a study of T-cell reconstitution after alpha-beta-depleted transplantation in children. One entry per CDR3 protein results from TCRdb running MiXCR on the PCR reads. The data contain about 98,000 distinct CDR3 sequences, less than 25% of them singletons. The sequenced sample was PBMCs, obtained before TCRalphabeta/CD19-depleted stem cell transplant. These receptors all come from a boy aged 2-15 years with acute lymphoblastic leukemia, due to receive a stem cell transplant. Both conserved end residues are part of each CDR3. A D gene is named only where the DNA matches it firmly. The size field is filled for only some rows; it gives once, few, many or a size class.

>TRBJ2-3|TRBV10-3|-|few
TGTGCCACCGCCCCGAGGGGCGGCGGAGGTTACACAGATACGCAGTATTTT
CATAPRGGGGYTDTQYF
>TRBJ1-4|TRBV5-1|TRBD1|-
TGCGCCAGCAGCGACGCCGGGACAGCGGATGAAAAACTGTTTTTT
CASSDAGTADEKLFF
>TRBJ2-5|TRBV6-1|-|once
TGTGCCAGCAGCCTGACAGGTTTTCAGGAGACCCAGTACTTC
CASSLTGFQETQYF
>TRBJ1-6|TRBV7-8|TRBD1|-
TGTGCCAGCAGCTTAGGGTCGGGACAGCATAATTCACCCCTCCACTTT
CASSLGSGQHNSPLHF
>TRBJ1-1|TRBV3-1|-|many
TGTGCCAGCAGCGGGGGAGTGGACACTGAAGCTTTCTTT
CASSGGVDTEAFF
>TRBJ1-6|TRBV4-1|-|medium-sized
TGCGCCAGCAGCCAAGGAACACTTTACGGGACTATAAATTCACCCCTCCACTTT
CASSQGTLYGTINSPLHF
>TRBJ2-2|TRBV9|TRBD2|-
TGTGCCAGCAGCGTAGTTCCGACGTCTAGCGGAGGGGCCGGGACCGGGGAGCTGTTTTTT
CASSVVPTSSGGAGTGELFF
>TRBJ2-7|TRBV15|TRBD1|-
TGTGCCACCAGCAGTCGACAGGGGGCTTTCTACGAGCAGTACTTC
CATSSRQGAFYEQYF
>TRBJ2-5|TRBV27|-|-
TGTGCCAGCAGTTTAGTGGCGGCGCGAGGGTTCCAAGAGACCCAGTACTTC
CASSLVAARGFQETQYF
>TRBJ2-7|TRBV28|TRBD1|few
TGTGCCAGCAGCAAACCGGGACAGGGATACGAGCAGTACTTC
CASSKPGQGYEQYF
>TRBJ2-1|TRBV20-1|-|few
TGCAGTGCCTTTGAGTCGGGTTGGTCCTACAATGAGCAGTTCTTC
CSAFESGWSYNEQFF
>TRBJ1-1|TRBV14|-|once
TGTGCCAGCAGCCTACGTACGACAGCTCGCGCTGAAGCTTTCTTT
CASSLRTTARAEAFF
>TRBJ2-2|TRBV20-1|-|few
TGCAGTGCTGAACTCTTTGGGGAAGGCGGGGAGCTGTTTTTT
CSAELFGEGGELFF
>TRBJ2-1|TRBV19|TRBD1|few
TGTGCCAGTAACACGGGGACAGGGTGGAATGAGCAGTTCTTC
CASNTGTGWNEQFF
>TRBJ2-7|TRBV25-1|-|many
TGTGCCAGTCGGGGGACCTACGAGCAGTACTTC
CASRGTYEQYF
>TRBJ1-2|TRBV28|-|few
TGTGCCAGCAGTGCCCCAGGCCTTTTTCGAGGGGGCTACACCTTC
CASSAPGLFRGGYTF
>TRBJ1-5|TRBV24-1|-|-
TGTGCCACCGGACATGAGCAGCCCCAGCATTTT
CATGHEQPQHF
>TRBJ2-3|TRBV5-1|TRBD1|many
TGCGCCAGCAGCCCGGACAGGCGCACAGATACGCAGTATTTT
CASSPDRRTDTQYF
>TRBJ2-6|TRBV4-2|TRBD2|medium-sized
TGTGCCAGCAGCCCGGGACTAGCGGAGTCTGGGGCCAACGTCCTGACTTTC
CASSPGLAESGANVLTF
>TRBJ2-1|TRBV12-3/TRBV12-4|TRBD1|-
TGTGCCAGCAGTCCAATCCAGGGGGCTCGCAATGAGCAGTTCTTC
CASSPIQGARNEQFF
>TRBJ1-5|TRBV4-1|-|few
TGCGCCAGCAGCCGGGACGGCAATCAGCCCCAGCATTTT
CASSRDGNQPQHF
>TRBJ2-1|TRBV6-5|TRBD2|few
TGTGCCAGCAAGGCGGGAGGGAATGAGCAGTTCTTC
CASKAGGNEQFF
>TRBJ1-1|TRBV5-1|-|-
TGCGCCAGCGGTCAATCCGGACAAGGGGGCACTGAAGCTTTCTTT
CASGQSGQGGTEAFF
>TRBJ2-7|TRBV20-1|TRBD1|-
TGCAGTGCTAGCCCGGGACAGAACAACGAGCAGTACTTC
CSASPGQNNEQYF
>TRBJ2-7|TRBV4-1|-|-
TGCGCCAGCAGCCAAGGTCCCCAGCGGGCTACCTACGAGCAGTACTTC
CASSQGPQRATYEQYF
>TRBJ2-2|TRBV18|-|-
TGTGCCAGCTCACAAAACTCCCGCCCCGGGGAGCTGTTTTTT
CASSQNSRPGELFF
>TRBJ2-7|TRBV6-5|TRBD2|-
TGTGCCAGCAGGCCGGGGGGACTAGCCTACGAGCAGTACTTC
CASRPGGLAYEQYF
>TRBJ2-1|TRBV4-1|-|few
TGCGCCAGCAGCCTCATGTCGGGATCCGCCAATGAGCAGTTCTTC
CASSLMSGSANEQFF
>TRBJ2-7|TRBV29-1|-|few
TGCAGCGTTGAAGTAGACGGGTCCTACGAGCAGTACTTC
CSVEVDGSYEQYF